This T cell receptor (beta chain) was sequenced in a study of cytomegalovirus exposure and HLA in healthy donors. A multiplex PCR was run with 60 Vbeta primers and 13 Jbeta primers. Sequencing used immunoSEQ multiplex PCR; TCRdb keeps in-frame clones, though not all of them. Of 150,000 or so clones in the sample, approximately 80% were seen once. Unmatched junction bases numbered 3, after V lost 4 bases and J lost 5 bases. CDR1 and CDR2 from the germline V gene are MRHNA and SNTAGT. The CDR3 contains 14 residues. Sequencing was performed on PBMCs. This receptor was taken from a male donor in good health and CMV-seropositive. This rearrangement joins TRBV6-4 to TRBJ2-2; 8 nucleotides agree with TRBD1. The DNA for the CDR3 is TGTGCCAGCAGTGTCAGGGGGCGGACCGGGGAGCTGTTTTTT. Its protein is CASSVRGRTGELFF.